This T cell receptor beta chain came from a study of glioma-infiltrating T cells after dendritic cell vaccination (TCRdb year 2016). Notes on the research overall: The cohort comprised about 15 glioblastoma patients from Phase I and II dendritic cell vaccination trials, 9 newly diagnosed and 6 with recurrent disease. Autologous tumor lysate-pulsed dendritic cell vaccination was administered to the patients between 2003 and 2012. The vaccine was prepared from monocyte-derived dendritic cells that were cultured for roughly seven days with IL-4 and GM-CSF and then pulsed overnight with autologous tumor lysate. Three intradermal dendritic cell vaccine injections were administered to patients at biweekly intervals in the arm below the axilla. Deep sequencing of TCR beta CDR3 regions was used to quantify tumor-infiltrating lymphocyte content and compare tumor and blood repertoires in dendritic cell-vaccinated glioblastoma patients. Survival after dendritic cell vaccination was correlated with TCR sequencing metrics such as TIL content and the overlap between tumor and blood repertoires.

Comments on this clone: This receptor's antigen is unknown. Per-nucleotide qualities are absent, and no much larger clonotype sits a single base away.

Findings and caveats that apply to the study as a whole: The cohort was small and heterogeneous, few patients had complete blood and tumor sets, and even fewer had initial-recurrent tumor pairs. No direct relationship between TCR clonality and survival was found, suggesting that a diverse polyclonal response may matter. Longer time to progression and overall survival after dendritic cell vaccination were predicted by higher estimated pretreatment TIL content. The three-group TCR overlap response model was described as speculative and requiring prospective validation.

The sample's time point label, in plain terms: after dendritic cell vaccination, including at tumor progression/relapse. Patients were selected for having adequate residual fresh-frozen tumor tissue and more than two years of available survival data. Although molecular status otherwise differed among the glioblastoma patients, no patient had an isocitrate dehydrogenase mutation. PBMC were collected before vaccination, two weeks after the third vaccination, and at tumor progression when it occurred. The Qiagen DNeasy Blood extraction Kit was used to extract genomic DNA. Using the immunoSEQ assay, TCRB CDR3 regions were amplified from roughly 1.9 micrograms of genomic DNA, or from all available DNA when less than that was on hand. The multiplex PCR employed 60 forward primers targeting TCR V beta segments and 13 reverse primers targeting J beta segments. To estimate the number of reads per starting template, synthetic control templates were added to each sample at limiting dilution. The Illumina HiSeq System generated 87 bp sequencing reads. In the source study's methods: PCR and sequencing errors were removed by a nearest neighbor algorithm that merged closely related sequences. TCR overlap was defined as the percentage of unique tumor TCR beta sequences that were also found in the peripheral blood of the same patient. TCRdb stores this immuneACCESS table with in-frame sequences only. Part of the clones is absent; in the studies checked, under half of the shortfall reflects unresolved V genes, and no reason is known for the rest. V, J and clone size are those of that table, while D and trimming were read from the DNA. The sample contains 65,000 to 80,000 clones, around 90% of them found a single time. The ten largest clones capture about 2.3% of the sample.

The sequencing here drew on blood, taken after dendritic cell vaccination. This clonotype was obtained from a human donor with glioblastoma.

The CDR3 protein is CATRTSSGREQYF. The DNA reads TGTGCTACGAGGACTAGCAGCGGTCGTGAGCAGTACTTC. Here the chain combines TRBV7-9 and TRBJ2-7; 8 middle bases align to TRBD2. Per the germline V gene (reference sequence), SEHNR is the CDR1 and FQNEAQ is the CDR2. There are 13 amino acids in the CDR3, from cysteine to phenylalanine inclusive. Only CDR3 DNA is held: 39 bases, read in frame from base 1.